This T cell receptor beta chain is drawn from a study of cytomegalovirus exposure and HLA in healthy donors. Study-wide results and caveats: In vitro confirmation showed three CMV-associated chains to be CMV antigen specific. The study flagged about 160 TCR beta chains as cytomegalovirus-associated. In a later analysis, donors in an Asian-associated ancestry cluster reportedly had fewer N-insertions in productive TCRs than the cohort mean.

V gave up 0 bases and J gave up 8 bases, with 13 bases separating them. CDR3 length: 15 residues. Germline CDR1 is MNHNS and CDR2 is SASEGT. Researchers ran the PCR with 60 Vbeta and 13 Jbeta primers. Source study methods: Some 11 million of the roughly 80 million unique TCR beta chains counted in a later analysis were shared. Produced via immunoSEQ multiplex PCR; TCRdb's table is partial and in-frame only. Clone size and the V and J calls come from that table; the DNA yielded D and trimming. Counted here are about 130,000 clones, over 70% occurring once; the ten biggest clones make up 2% to 3%. As concerns this clone: Its antigen is unknown.

The specimen was PBMCs. The origin of this receptor is a woman between 55 and 75 years old in good health and CMV-seropositive. V and J are TRBV6-1 and TRBJ1-4, with D unclear. The chain's CDR3 is CASSEAQGGWEKLFF. DNA for the CDR3: TGTGCCAGCAGTGAAGCTCAAGGCGGGTGGGAAAAACTGTTTTTT.